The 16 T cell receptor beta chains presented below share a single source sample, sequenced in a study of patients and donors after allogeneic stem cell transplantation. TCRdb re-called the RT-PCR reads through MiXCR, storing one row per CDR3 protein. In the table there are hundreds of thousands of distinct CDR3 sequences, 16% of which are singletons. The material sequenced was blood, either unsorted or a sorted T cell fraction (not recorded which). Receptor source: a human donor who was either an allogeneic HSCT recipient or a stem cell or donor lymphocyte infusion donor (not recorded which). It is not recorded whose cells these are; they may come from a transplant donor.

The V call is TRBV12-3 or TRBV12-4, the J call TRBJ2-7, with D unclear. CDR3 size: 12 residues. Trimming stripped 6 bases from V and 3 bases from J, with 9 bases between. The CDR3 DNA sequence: TGTGCCAGCAGCTCGACCCTCTACGAGCAGTACTTC. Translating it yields CASSSTLYEQYF.

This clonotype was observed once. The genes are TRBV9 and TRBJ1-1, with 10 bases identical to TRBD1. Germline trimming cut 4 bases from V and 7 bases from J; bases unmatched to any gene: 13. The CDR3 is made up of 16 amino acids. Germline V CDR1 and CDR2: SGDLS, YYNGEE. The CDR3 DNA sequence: TGTGCCAGCAGCCCTGACAGGGGGCGAAAGATGGGTGAAGCTTTCTTT. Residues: CASSPDRGRKMGEAFF.

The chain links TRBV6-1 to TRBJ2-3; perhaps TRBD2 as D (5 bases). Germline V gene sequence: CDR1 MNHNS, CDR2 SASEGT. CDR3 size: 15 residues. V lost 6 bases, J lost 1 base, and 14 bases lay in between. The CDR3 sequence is CASSKGTRGTDTQYF. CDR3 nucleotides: TGTGCCAGCAGCAAGGGAACGCGGGGCACAGATACGCAGTATTTT.

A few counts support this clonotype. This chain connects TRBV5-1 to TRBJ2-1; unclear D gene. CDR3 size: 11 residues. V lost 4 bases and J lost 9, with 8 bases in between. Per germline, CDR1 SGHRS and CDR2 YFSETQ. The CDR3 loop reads CASSPESEQFF. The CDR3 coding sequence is TGCGCCAGCAGCCCGGAGAGTGAGCAGTTCTTC.

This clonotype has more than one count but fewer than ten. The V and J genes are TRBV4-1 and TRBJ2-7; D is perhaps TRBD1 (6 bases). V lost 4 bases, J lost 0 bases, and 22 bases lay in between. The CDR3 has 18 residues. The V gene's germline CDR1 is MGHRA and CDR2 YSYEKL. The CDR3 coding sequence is TGCGCCAGCAGCCTCCTACCCCGCTGGGACACCTCCTCCTACGAGCAGTACTTC. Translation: CASSLLPRWDTSSYEQYF.

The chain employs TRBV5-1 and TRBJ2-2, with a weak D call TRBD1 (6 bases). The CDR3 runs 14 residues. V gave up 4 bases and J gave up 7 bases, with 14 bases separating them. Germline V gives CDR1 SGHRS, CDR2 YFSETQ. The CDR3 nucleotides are TGCGCCAGCAGCACACAGGGTATTGGCGGGGAGCTGTTTTTT. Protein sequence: CASSTQGIGGELFF.

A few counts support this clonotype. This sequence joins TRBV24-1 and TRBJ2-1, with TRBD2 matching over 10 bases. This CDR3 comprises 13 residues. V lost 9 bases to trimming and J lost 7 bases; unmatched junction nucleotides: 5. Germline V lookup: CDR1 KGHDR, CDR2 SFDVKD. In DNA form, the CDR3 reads TGTGCCACCGGCCTAGCGGGAGTGAATGAGCAGTTCTTC. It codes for CATGLAGVNEQFF.

The CDR3 DNA reads as TGCGCCAGCAGCTTGGCAGCCCGTAGCAATGAGCAGTTCTTC. Encoded protein: CASSLAARSNEQFF. This chain joins TRBV5-1 and TRBJ2-1; D call uncertain. The germline CDR1 and CDR2 sequences are SGHRS and YFSETQ. The germline V and J ends were trimmed by 0 bases and 6 bases, with 10 bases remaining between them. CDR3 length equals 14 residues.

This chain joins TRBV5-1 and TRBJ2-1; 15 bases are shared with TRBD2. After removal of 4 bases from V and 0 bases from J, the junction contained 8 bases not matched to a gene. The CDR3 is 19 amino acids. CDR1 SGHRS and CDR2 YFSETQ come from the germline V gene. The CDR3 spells CASSLRGTSGGSSYNEQFF. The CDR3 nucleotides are TGCGCCAGCAGCCTGAGGGGGACTAGCGGGGGGAGCTCCTACAATGAGCAGTTCTTC.

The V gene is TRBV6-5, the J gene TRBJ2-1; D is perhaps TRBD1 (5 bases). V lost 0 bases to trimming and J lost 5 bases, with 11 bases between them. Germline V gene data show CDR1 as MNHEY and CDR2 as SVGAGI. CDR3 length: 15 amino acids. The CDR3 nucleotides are TGTGCCAGCAGTTACTCATCGTCAGGGAACAATGAGCAGTTCTTC. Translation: CASSYSSSGNNEQFF.

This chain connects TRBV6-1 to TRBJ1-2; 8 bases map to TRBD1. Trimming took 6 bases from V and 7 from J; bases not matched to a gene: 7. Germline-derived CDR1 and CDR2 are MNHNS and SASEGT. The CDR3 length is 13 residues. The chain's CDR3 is CASRRTGTGGYTF. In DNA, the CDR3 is TGTGCCAGCAGACGGACAGGGACCGGTGGCTACACCTTC.

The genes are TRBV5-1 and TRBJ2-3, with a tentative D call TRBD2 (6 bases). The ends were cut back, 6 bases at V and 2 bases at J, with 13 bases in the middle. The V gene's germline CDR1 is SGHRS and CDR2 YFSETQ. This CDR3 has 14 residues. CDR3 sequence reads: CASKRDSSTDTQYF. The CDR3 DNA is TGCGCCAGCAAGAGGGACTCCTCCACAGATACGCAGTATTTT.

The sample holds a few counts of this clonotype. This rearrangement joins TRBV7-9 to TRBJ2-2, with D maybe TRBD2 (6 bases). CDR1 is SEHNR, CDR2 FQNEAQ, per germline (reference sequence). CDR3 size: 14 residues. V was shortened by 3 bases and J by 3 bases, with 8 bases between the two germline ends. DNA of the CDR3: TGTGCCAGCAGCTTGGAGGGATACACCGGGGAGCTGTTTTTT. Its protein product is CASSLEGYTGELFF.

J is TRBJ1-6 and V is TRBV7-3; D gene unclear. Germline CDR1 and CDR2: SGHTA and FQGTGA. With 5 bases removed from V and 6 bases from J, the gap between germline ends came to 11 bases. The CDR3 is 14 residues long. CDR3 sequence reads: CASSAGVPNSPLHF. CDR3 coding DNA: TGTGCCAGCAGCGCTGGGGTCCCTAATTCACCCCTCCACTTT.

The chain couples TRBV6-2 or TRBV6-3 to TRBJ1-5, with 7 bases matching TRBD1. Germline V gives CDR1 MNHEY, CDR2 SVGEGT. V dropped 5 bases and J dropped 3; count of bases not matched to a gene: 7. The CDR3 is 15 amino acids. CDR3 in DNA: TGTGCCAGCAGTCCGACAGGGAGAGTCAATCAGCCCCAGCATTTT. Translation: CASSPTGRVNQPQHF.

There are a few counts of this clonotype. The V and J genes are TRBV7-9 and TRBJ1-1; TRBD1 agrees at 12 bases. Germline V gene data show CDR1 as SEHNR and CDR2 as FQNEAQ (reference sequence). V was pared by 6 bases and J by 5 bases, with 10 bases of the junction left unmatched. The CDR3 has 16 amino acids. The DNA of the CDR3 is TGTGCCAGCAGATTCCGGGACAGGGGGCCCGGGACTGAAGCTTTCTTT. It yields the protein CASRFRDRGPGTEAFF.